A single sample gave rise to the 5 T cell receptor beta chains below, sequenced in a study of T cell responses to AZD1222 COVID-19 vaccine. Data came from immunoSEQ multiplex PCR; TCRdb stores just in-frame clones and leaves some out. The data show about 150,000 clones, over 80% seen once. Sequencing was performed on peripheral blood, taken 28 days after the second AZD1222 dose. The receptor set was obtained from an adult who received the AZD1222 COVID-19 vaccine.

Only one count was recorded for this clone. This chain connects TRBV3-1 (or the pseudogene TRBV3-2) to TRBJ1-5, with 8 bases lining up with TRBD1. The CDR3 loop spans 14 amino acids. V gave up 1 base and J gave up 6 bases; unmatched junction bases: 2. The V gene's germline CDR1 is LGHDT and CDR2 YNNKEL (reference sequence). CDR3 coding DNA: TGTGCCAGCAGCCAAGCAGGGGGCGGTCAGCCCCAGCATTTT. It specifies CASSQAGGGQPQHF.

V usage is TRBV3-1 (or the pseudogene TRBV3-2) and J usage is TRBJ2-2; D is tentatively TRBD1 or TRBD2 (6 bases each). CDR3 length equals 15 residues. Germline V CDR1 and CDR2: LGHDT, YNNKEL (reference sequence). Trimming removed 1 base at V and 7 bases at J, with 13 bases between. The CDR3 DNA follows: TGTGCCAGCAGCCAAGCGGGGGCGGCTATCGGGGAGCTGTTTTTT. Its translation: CASSQAGAAIGELFF.

This clone was picked up one time. The CDR3 region is CASSQILAPSAPSTDTQYF. CDR3 DNA: TGTGCCAGCAGCCAAATCCTAGCGCCTAGCGCGCCTAGCACAGATACGCAGTATTTT. The rearrangement links TRBV28 to TRBJ2-3, with a tentative D call TRBD2 (6 bases). Trimming pared 6 bases from V and 0 bases from J, leaving 25 bases between. The CDR3 contains 19 residues. In germline, CDR1 is MDHEN, CDR2 SYDVKM.

J is TRBJ2-5 and V is TRBV2, with a tentative D call TRBD2 (6 bases). CDR3 length equals 13 residues. V was trimmed by 8 bases and J by 2 bases, leaving 12 bases between them. Germline assignment: CDR1 SNHLY and CDR2 FYNNEI. CDR3 region: CASRGGWQETQYF. CDR3 sequence (DNA): TGTGCCAGCCGTGGGGGGTGGCAAGAGACCCAGTACTTC.

The table lists this clone with a few counts. The rearrangement joins TRBV25-1 to TRBJ1-4; no clear D gene. V dropped 0 bases and J dropped 4 bases, with 6 bases sitting between them. In germline, CDR1 is MGHDK, CDR2 SYGVNS. This CDR3 is 14 amino acids long. In DNA form, the CDR3 reads TGTGCCAGCAGTGAATACAGGCTTAATGAAAAACTGTTTTTT. It yields the protein CASSEYRLNEKLFF.